The clone carrying this T cell receptor (beta chain) has ten or more counts. As yet, its antigen is unknown. The data derive from a study of blood T cells in healthy people across ages. In terms of origin and age, donors were healthy Caucasian individuals from Russia aged 6 to 90. PCR was performed a second time for about 7 to 11 cycles using a sample-barcoded 5' primer and a J-beta primer mix. TCRdb processed the 5' RACE reads anew with MiXCR; each CDR3 protein has one entry. The table has 1.5 million to 2 million distinct CDR3 sequences, roughly 32% seen once. The CDR3 sequence is 13 residues long. Trimming left V 7 bases short and J 1 base short, with 14 bases between. From germline, CDR1 is DFQATT and CDR2 SNEGSKA (reference sequence). Study outcomes and limitations: Researchers report that TCR beta diversity correlated strongly with naive T cell percentage. Naive CD4+ cells and diversity were both higher in long-lived donors than in aged donors. Donor CMV status was unknown, possibly confounding expanded clonotype changes.

V and J are TRBV20-1 and TRBJ2-7; D gene ambiguous. Material for sequencing was blood. The source of this sequence is a woman aged 25 to 39 in good health. The DNA of the CDR3 is TGCAGTGTCGCGTTATCCCTGTCCTACGAGCAGTACTTC. Translating gives CSVALSLSYEQYF.